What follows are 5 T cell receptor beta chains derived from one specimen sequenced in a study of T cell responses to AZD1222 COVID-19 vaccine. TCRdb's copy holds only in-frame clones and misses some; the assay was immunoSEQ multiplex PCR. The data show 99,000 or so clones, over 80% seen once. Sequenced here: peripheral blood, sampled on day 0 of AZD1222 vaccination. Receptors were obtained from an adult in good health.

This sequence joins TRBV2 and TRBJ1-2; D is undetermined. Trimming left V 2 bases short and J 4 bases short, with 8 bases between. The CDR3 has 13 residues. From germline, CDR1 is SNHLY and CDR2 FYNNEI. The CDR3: CASSEQAGYGYTF. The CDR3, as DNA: TGTGCCAGCAGTGAACAGGCGGGCTATGGCTACACCTTC.

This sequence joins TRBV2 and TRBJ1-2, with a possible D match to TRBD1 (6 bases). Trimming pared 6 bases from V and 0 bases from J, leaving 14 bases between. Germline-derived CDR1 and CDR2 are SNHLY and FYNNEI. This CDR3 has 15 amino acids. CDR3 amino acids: CASRGASLPNYGYTF. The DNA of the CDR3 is TGTGCCAGCAGGGGGGCGAGCCTCCCTAACTATGGCTACACCTTC.

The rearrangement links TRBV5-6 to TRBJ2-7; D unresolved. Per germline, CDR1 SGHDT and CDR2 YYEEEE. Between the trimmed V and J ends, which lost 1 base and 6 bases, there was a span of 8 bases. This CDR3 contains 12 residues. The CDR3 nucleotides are TGTGCCAGCAGCTTGCAAGGTTTCGAGCAGTACTTC. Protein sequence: CASSLQGFEQYF.

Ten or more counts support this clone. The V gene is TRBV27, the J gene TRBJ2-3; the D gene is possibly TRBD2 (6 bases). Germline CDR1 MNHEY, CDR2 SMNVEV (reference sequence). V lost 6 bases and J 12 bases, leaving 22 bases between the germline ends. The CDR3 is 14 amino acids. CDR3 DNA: TGTGCCAGCAGCGCCGGCCGGGGGATCTCTCTCCAGTATTTT. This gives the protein CASSAGRGISLQYF.

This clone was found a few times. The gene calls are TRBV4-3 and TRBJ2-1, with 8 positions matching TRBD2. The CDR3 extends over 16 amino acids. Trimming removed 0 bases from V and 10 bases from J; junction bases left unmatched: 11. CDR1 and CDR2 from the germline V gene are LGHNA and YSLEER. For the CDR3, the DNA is TGCGCCAGCAGCCAAGAGGCCGGGGGGGCCGGTAAAGAGCAGTTCTTC. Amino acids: CASSQEAGGAGKEQFF.